In its sample, the clone carrying this TCR beta chain was seen a few times. The antigen remains unidentified. The data stem from a study of Graves' ophthalmopathy and Graves' hyperthyroidism. Whole-study context: Peripheral blood (taken before any treatment) was collected at initial diagnosis.

Findings of the study overall: Clonotypes were expanded in thyroid at above 0.001 frequency, and most also appeared in blood.

The germline V gene has CDR1 SEHNR and CDR2 FQNEAQ (reference sequence). V lost 3 bases and J lost 9, with 12 bases in between. This CDR3 region has 13 residues. RNA transcripts served as template for amplifying TCR beta CDR3 sequences. The library came from an HTBI-primed first-round RT-PCR and a second-round multiplex PCR. TCRdb reprocessed the multiplex PCR reads via MiXCR and lists one record per CDR3 protein. The repertoire holds about 740,000 distinct CDR3 sequences, with 40% as singletons. This clonotype originated in an adult man with Graves' ophthalmopathy. The chain carries TRBV7-9 and TRBJ1-5, with a tentative D call TRBD1 (6 bases). The specimen sequenced was peripheral blood. DNA of the CDR3: TGTGCCAGCAGCTTGACAGGCATTCCGCCCCAGCATTTT. This gives the protein CASSLTGIPPQHF.